These T cell receptor beta chains were read from a single sample in a study of shared clonotypes between healthy human individuals. TCRdb keeps only in-frame clones here, not all; method: immunoSEQ multiplex PCR. The data contain about 1.1 million clones, about 84% of them singletons. Sequenced input: memory CD4+ T cells from PBMCs. Every receptor here comes from a young man in good health. Some clones in this sample may be carry-over from other donors' samples. The CDR3 runs from the conserved cysteine through the conserved F or W. D genes are given only for firm matches. Part of the rows lack a size; the others show once, few, many or a class for expanded clones.

D gene: .; J gene: TRBJ1-3; V gene: TRBV29-1; clone size: .; CDR3 protein: CSVEERGPASGNTIYF; CDR3 DNA: TGCAGCGTTGAGGAGAGGGGTCCGGCCTCTGGAAACACCATATATTTT
D gene: .; J gene: TRBJ1-2; V gene: TRBV2; clone size: .; CDR3 protein: CASSGSLNYGYTF; CDR3 DNA: TGTGCCAGCAGTGGAAGTCTTAACTATGGCTACACCTTC
D gene: TRBD2; J gene: TRBJ2-5; V gene: TRBV27; clone size: many; CDR3 protein: CASSLSFFAGGLVETQYF; CDR3 DNA: TGTGCCAGCAGTTTATCGTTTTTTGCGGGAGGCCTGGTAGAGACCCAGTACTTC
D gene: .; J gene: TRBJ2-5; V gene: TRBV18; clone size: .; CDR3 protein: CASSGGQGTQYF; CDR3 DNA: TGTGCCAGCTCAGGGGGCCAGGGGACCCAGTACTTC
D gene: .; J gene: TRBJ1-1; V gene: TRBV19; clone size: .; CDR3 protein: CASSWGDHTEAFF; CDR3 DNA: TGTGCCAGTAGTTGGGGGGATCACACTGAAGCTTTCTTT
D gene: .; J gene: TRBJ2-7; V gene: TRBV5-4; clone size: .; CDR3 protein: CASSLVERSSYEQYF; CDR3 DNA: TGTGCCAGCAGCTTGGTTGAGAGGAGTTCCTACGAGCAGTACTTC
D gene: .; J gene: TRBJ2-5; V gene: TRBV5-6; clone size: .; CDR3 protein: CASSLAIWGHQETQYF; CDR3 DNA: TGTGCCAGCAGCTTGGCCATTTGGGGTCATCAAGAGACCCAGTACTTC
D gene: .; J gene: TRBJ2-3; V gene: TRBV7-2; clone size: .; CDR3 protein: CASSLVGWEPDTQYF; CDR3 DNA: TGTGCCAGCAGCTTAGTTGGCTGGGAGCCAGATACGCAGTATTTT
D gene: .; J gene: TRBJ1-1; V gene: TRBV30; clone size: .; CDR3 protein: CAWSGSAGGTEAFF; CDR3 DNA: TGTGCCTGGAGTGGGTCAGCCGGCGGCACTGAAGCTTTCTTT
D gene: TRBD2; J gene: TRBJ2-2; V gene: TRBV27; clone size: .; CDR3 protein: CASSSRKLTLGGRNTGELFF; CDR3 DNA: TGTGCCAGCAGTTCCCGAAAACTCACTCTCGGCGGGAGGAACACCGGGGAGCTGTTTTTT
D gene: .; J gene: TRBJ2-7; V gene: TRBV18; clone size: few; CDR3 protein: CASSRGPTYEQYF; CDR3 DNA: TGTGCCAGCTCACGTGGACCAACCTACGAGCAGTACTTC
D gene: .; J gene: TRBJ1-6; V gene: TRBV5-1; clone size: .; CDR3 protein: CASSDGSSYNSPLHF; CDR3 DNA: TGCGCCAGCAGTGACGGGAGCTCCTATAATTCACCCCTCCACTTT
D gene: TRBD2; J gene: TRBJ2-1; V gene: TRBV28; clone size: many; CDR3 protein: CASSLDKGTRPFF; CDR3 DNA: TGTGCCAGCAGTTTAGATAAGGGGACTAGACCGTTCTTC
D gene: TRBD2; J gene: TRBJ2-7; V gene: TRBV27; clone size: .; CDR3 protein: CASSSVASGTYEQYF; CDR3 DNA: TGTGCCAGCAGTTCGGTAGCTAGCGGCACCTACGAGCAGTACTTC
D gene: TRBD2; J gene: TRBJ2-2; V gene: TRBV5-1; clone size: .; CDR3 protein: CASSPGLAVNTGELFF; CDR3 DNA: TGCGCCAGCAGCCCGGGACTAGCGGTGAACACCGGGGAGCTGTTTTTT
D gene: .; J gene: TRBJ1-3; V gene: TRBV6-5; clone size: few; CDR3 protein: CASSTGFFGNTIYF; CDR3 DNA: TGTGCCAGCAGTACAGGGTTTTTTGGAAACACCATATATTTT
D gene: .; J gene: TRBJ1-5; V gene: TRBV7-2; clone size: .; CDR3 protein: CASSPWGPQPQHF; CDR3 DNA: TGTGCCAGCAGTCCCTGGGGGCCCCAGCCCCAGCATTTT
D gene: TRBD1; J gene: TRBJ1-1; V gene: TRBV27; clone size: once; CDR3 protein: CASSSAHRGSNTEAFF; CDR3 DNA: TGTGCCAGCAGTTCGGCCCACAGGGGCAGCAACACTGAAGCTTTCTTT
D gene: .; J gene: TRBJ2-3; V gene: TRBV5-1; clone size: .; CDR3 protein: CASSPFAGTVSSTDTQYF; CDR3 DNA: TGCGCCAGCAGCCCATTCGCCGGCACAGTATCTAGCACAGATACGCAGTATTTT
D gene: .; J gene: TRBJ2-7; V gene: TRBV9; clone size: .; CDR3 protein: CASSRGPSYEQYF; CDR3 DNA: TGTGCCAGCAGCCGGGGACCTTCCTACGAGCAGTACTTC
D gene: .; J gene: TRBJ1-5; V gene: TRBV6-1; clone size: once; CDR3 protein: CASRGRISNQPQHF; CDR3 DNA: TGTGCCAGCAGGGGAAGGATTAGCAATCAGCCCCAGCATTTT
D gene: TRBD2; J gene: TRBJ2-4; V gene: TRBV7-9; clone size: many; CDR3 protein: CASSPPTSGRELAKNIQYF; CDR3 DNA: TGTGCCAGCAGCCCACCGACTAGCGGGAGAGAGTTAGCCAAAAACATTCAGTACTTC
D gene: TRBD1; J gene: TRBJ1-1; V gene: TRBV7-9; clone size: .; CDR3 protein: CAIQGQQNTEAFF; CDR3 DNA: TGTGCCATCCAGGGACAGCAGAACACTGAAGCTTTCTTT
D gene: .; J gene: TRBJ2-7; V gene: TRBV9; clone size: .; CDR3 protein: CASSVEGPYEQYF; CDR3 DNA: TGTGCCAGCAGCGTAGAGGGCCCCTACGAGCAGTACTTC
D gene: .; J gene: TRBJ1-1; V gene: TRBV14; clone size: .; CDR3 protein: CASSQDHRDTEAFF; CDR3 DNA: TGTGCCAGCAGCCAAGATCACCGGGACACTGAAGCTTTCTTT
D gene: TRBD2; J gene: TRBJ2-7; V gene: TRBV28; clone size: .; CDR3 protein: CASSAGSGRSPYEQYF; CDR3 DNA: TGTGCCAGCAGTGCCGGTAGCGGGAGGTCACCTTACGAGCAGTACTTC
D gene: .; J gene: TRBJ1-3; V gene: TRBV5-4; clone size: once; CDR3 protein: CASSNRDSSPGNTIYF; CDR3 DNA: TGTGCCAGCAGCAACCGGGACTCTTCTCCTGGAAACACCATATATTTT
D gene: .; J gene: TRBJ2-7; V gene: TRBV5-1; clone size: .; CDR3 protein: CASSLGPGGNRDTPYEQYF; CDR3 DNA: TGCGCCAGCAGCTTGGGACCTGGGGGGAACCGGGACACCCCCTACGAGCAGTACTTC
D gene: .; J gene: TRBJ2-5; V gene: TRBV5-4; clone size: .; CDR3 protein: CASSSWETQYF; CDR3 DNA: TGTGCCAGCAGCTCCTGGGAGACCCAGTACTTC
D gene: TRBD2; J gene: TRBJ2-3; V gene: TRBV4-2; clone size: .; CDR3 protein: CASSQDSNSGLAGGDTQYF; CDR3 DNA: TGTGCCAGCAGCCAAGATAGCAACTCCGGACTAGCGGGAGGAGATACGCAGTATTTT
D gene: TRBD2; J gene: TRBJ2-1; V gene: TRBV5-3; clone size: .; CDR3 protein: CARSLVLAGENEQFF; CDR3 DNA: TGTGCCAGAAGCTTGGTTCTGGCGGGAGAAAATGAGCAGTTCTTC
D gene: TRBD1; J gene: TRBJ1-2; V gene: TRBV20-1; clone size: .; CDR3 protein: CSAHDRDGYTF; CDR3 DNA: TGCAGTGCCCACGACAGGGACGGCTACACCTTC
D gene: .; J gene: TRBJ2-5; V gene: TRBV5-4; clone size: .; CDR3 protein: CASSLAVGSNQETQYF; CDR3 DNA: TGTGCCAGCAGCTTGGCGGTCGGCAGCAACCAAGAGACCCAGTACTTC
D gene: .; J gene: TRBJ1-4; V gene: TRBV28; clone size: .; CDR3 protein: CASRRDPGKEKLFF; CDR3 DNA: TGTGCCAGCAGGCGGGACCCGGGGAAGGAAAAACTGTTTTTT
D gene: TRBD1; J gene: TRBJ1-3; V gene: TRBV5-4; clone size: .; CDR3 protein: CASSSGQPRSGNTIYF; CDR3 DNA: TGTGCCAGCAGCTCGGGACAGCCCCGCTCTGGAAACACCATATATTTT
D gene: .; J gene: TRBJ1-2; V gene: TRBV28; clone size: few; CDR3 protein: CASAPRLYGYTF; CDR3 DNA: TGTGCCAGCGCTCCTCGGCTCTATGGCTACACCTTC
D gene: TRBD2; J gene: TRBJ2-2; V gene: TRBV5-6; clone size: .; CDR3 protein: CASSSLAGAGELFF; CDR3 DNA: TGTGCCAGCAGCTCCCTAGCGGGAGCCGGGGAGCTGTTTTTT
D gene: .; J gene: TRBJ1-1; V gene: TRBV19; clone size: .; CDR3 protein: CASVLLGTTKNTEAFF; CDR3 DNA: TGTGCCAGTGTCCTATTAGGGACAACAAAGAACACTGAAGCTTTCTTT
D gene: .; J gene: TRBJ1-2; V gene: TRBV6-1; clone size: .; CDR3 protein: CASSERGTYGYTF; CDR3 DNA: TGTGCCAGCAGTGAAAGGGGCACCTATGGCTACACCTTC
D gene: .; J gene: TRBJ1-1; V gene: TRBV7-3; clone size: .; CDR3 protein: CASSLKPDTEAFF; CDR3 DNA: TGTGCCAGCAGCTTAAAACCGGACACTGAAGCTTTCTTT
D gene: TRBD2; J gene: TRBJ2-7; V gene: TRBV28; clone size: .; CDR3 protein: CASSPTSGRYEQYF; CDR3 DNA: TGTGCCAGCAGTCCCACTAGCGGGAGATACGAGCAGTACTTC
D gene: .; J gene: TRBJ2-1; V gene: TRBV2; clone size: .; CDR3 protein: CATSIVNEQFF; CDR3 DNA: TGTGCCACCAGTATCGTGAATGAGCAGTTCTTC
D gene: TRBD1; J gene: TRBJ2-7; V gene: TRBV7-8; clone size: once; CDR3 protein: CASIKAGTGGYEQYF; CDR3 DNA: TGTGCCAGCATCAAGGCCGGGACAGGGGGCTATGAGCAGTACTTC
D gene: .; J gene: TRBJ2-7; V gene: TRBV28; clone size: .; CDR3 protein: CASIAGLGGAYEQYF; CDR3 DNA: TGTGCCAGCATCGCCGGACTCGGAGGGGCCTACGAGCAGTACTTC
D gene: .; J gene: TRBJ2-3; V gene: TRBV4-1; clone size: few; CDR3 protein: CASSQDARGTDTQYF; CDR3 DNA: TGCGCCAGCAGCCAAGATGCTAGGGGGACAGATACGCAGTATTTT